The rows below give T cell receptor beta chains drawn from one sample of a study of shared clonotypes between healthy human individuals. Some clones are missing from TCRdb's copy, which holds only in-frame ones; the method was immunoSEQ multiplex PCR. The sample lists more than 1,200,000 clones, around 98.5% occurring once. The sample taken for sequencing was naive CD4+ T cells sorted from blood. These receptors originate from a man aged 25-45 years in good health. Both conserved end residues are part of each CDR3.

v_call cdr3_length cdr3_aa
TRBV5-6 16 CASSLQGPGGNQPQHF
TRBV23-1 17 CASSHVPRGEGANVLTF
TRBV7-9 18 CASSLVLMGEGLHNEQFF
TRBV2 15 CASSVGDSSGNTIYF
TRBV11-3 13 CASSRPPAGELFF
TRBV5-4 13 CASTSIGGNTIYF
TRBV5-4 17 CASRYEEASPNTGELFF
TRBV19 15 CASSIQGTAGDGYTF
TRBV19 16 CASSLGQGANTGELFF
TRBV12-5 14 CASGLSGGGDEQFF
TRBV12-2 18 CASRRPNYLPGNANEQFF
TRBV6-5 16 CASSYSLSGSYNEQFF
TRBV7-2 15 CASSFTTGGRTEAFF
TRBV2 11 CASSNTGELFF
TRBV15 15 CATSRDPTEPYGYTF
TRBV5-1 15 CASSGGDWYDYEQYF
TRBV5-4 14 CASSLEGSTDTQYF
TRBV9 19 CASSPRDRAAHRIYNEQFF
TRBV10-2 14 CASSEVAANQPQHF
TRBV12-5 16 CASGPRQGKANYGYTF
TRBV29-1 15 CSVKGQGDYSDEQFF
TRBV6-6 16 CASSYSPGPSNQPQHF
TRBV25-1 13 CASSEYLSGELFF